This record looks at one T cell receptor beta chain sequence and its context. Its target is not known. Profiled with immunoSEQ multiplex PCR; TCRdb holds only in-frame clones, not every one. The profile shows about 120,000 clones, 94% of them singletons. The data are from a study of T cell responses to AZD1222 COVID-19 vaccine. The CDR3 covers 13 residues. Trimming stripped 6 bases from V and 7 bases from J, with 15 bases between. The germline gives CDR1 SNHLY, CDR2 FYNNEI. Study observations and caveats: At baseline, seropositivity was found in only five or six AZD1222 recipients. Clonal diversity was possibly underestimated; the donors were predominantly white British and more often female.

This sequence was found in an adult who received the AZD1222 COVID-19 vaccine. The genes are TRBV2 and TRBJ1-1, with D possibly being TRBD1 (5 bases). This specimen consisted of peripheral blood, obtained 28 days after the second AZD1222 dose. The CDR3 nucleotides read TGTGCCAGCAGGGCATGGGGCGCGGGTGAAGCTTTCTTT. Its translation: CASRAWGAGEAFF.